Included here is one TCR beta chain sequence, with context. The target antigen is unknown. The data are from a study of CD8 T cells in ankylosing spondylitis. Study outcomes and limitations: Clones linked to disease were reported to show significant enrichment in matched ankylosing spondylitis synovial fluid. A TCR beta motif of several highly homologous variants seemed to mark ankylosing spondylitis blood.

Quantitative barcoded 5'-RACE was used to prepare TCR beta libraries. MiXCR was run by TCRdb on the 5' RACE reads, yielding one entry per CDR3 protein. The sample lists a few hundred thousand distinct CDR3 sequences, approximately 20% seen once, with about a sixth in the top ten. The CDR3 loop spans 15 amino acids. V lost 5 bases, J lost 2 bases, and 13 bases lay in between. CDR1 is LNHNV, CDR2 YYDKDF, per germline (reference sequence). The chain combines TRBV15 with TRBJ2-1; D gene ambiguous. This clonotype originated in a male donor with ankylosing spondylitis. The sample comprised blood, either unsorted or a sorted T cell fraction (not recorded which). CDR3 region: CATSERGDPYNEQFF. DNA of the CDR3: TGTGCCACCAGCGAGCGCGGAGACCCCTACAATGAGCAGTTCTTC.